The next 27 T cell receptor beta chains were all read from a single sample in a study of identical twins. Each CDR3 protein is one row after TCRdb ran MiXCR on the 5' RACE reads. Of roughly 1.6 million distinct CDR3 sequences listed, about 32% are singletons. The sequenced material came from cord blood. These receptors were taken from a newborn girl in good health.

The CDR3 coding sequence is TGTGCCAGCAGCTTGCCCGCGGGGGCCACTATGTACGAGCAGTACTTC. It is translated as CASSLPAGATMYEQYF. V and J are TRBV5-6 and TRBJ2-7, with a weak D call TRBD2 (7 bases). This CDR3 contains 16 residues. Germline CDR1 and CDR2: SGHDT and YYEEEE. The V end lost 1 base, the J end lost 4 bases, and 18 bases lay between the germline ends.

This sequence joins TRBV12-5 and TRBJ2-1; 13 nucleotides agree with TRBD2. Trimming cost V 0 bases and J 9 bases; bases outside gene matches: 23. The CDR3 runs to 22 residues. Germline V gene lookup returns CDR1 LGHNT and CDR2 FRNRAP. Here the CDR3 reads CASGLVPIGLAGVNEGSVEQFF. The CDR3, as DNA: TGTGCTAGTGGTTTGGTACCAATTGGACTAGCGGGAGTAAATGAGGGCTCAGTTGAGCAGTTCTTC.

This clonotype was detected a few times. This rearrangement joins TRBV5-1 to TRBJ1-2, with a weak D call TRBD1 (6 bases). The CDR3 sequence is 16 residues long. CDR1 SGHRS and CDR2 YFSETQ come from the germline V gene. V was cut by 1 base and J by 4 bases, with 17 bases left in between. The CDR3 DNA reads TGCGCCAGCAGCTTGTCATCCCGCCAGGGGTCCTATGGCTACACCTTC. The encoded protein is CASSLSSRQGSYGYTF.

The rearrangement links TRBV6-1 to TRBJ1-5, with 9 positions matching TRBD1. Losses at the gene ends were 6 bases for V and 6 bases for J; bases not matched to a gene: 12. Germline V gene data show CDR1 as MNHNS and CDR2 as SASEGT. CDR3 size: 16 residues. The CDR3 loop is CASRGTGNLFSQPQHF. CDR3 DNA sequence: TGTGCCAGCAGGGGGACAGGGAACTTATTTAGTCAGCCCCAGCATTTT.

On this clonotype itself: The junction differs from germline at one of its ends, possibly a read error. The CDR3 sequence is CASSLADRGNYAYTF. The CDR3 DNA sequence: TGTGCCAGCAGCTTAGCTGACAGGGGGAACTATGCCTACACCTTC. The V gene is TRBV7-9, the J gene TRBJ1-2; 9 bases are shared with TRBD1. This CDR3 spans 15 amino acids. Per the germline V gene, CDR1 is SEHNR and CDR2 is FQNEAQ (reference sequence). The whole variable domain, remainder taken from reference TRBV7-9 and TRBJ1-2, is DTGVSQNPRHKITKRGQNVTFRCDPISEHNRLYWYRQTLGQGPEFLTYFQNEAQLEKSRLLSDRFSAERPKGSFSTLEIQRTEQGDSAMYLCASSLADRGNYAYTFGSGTRLTVV.

CDR3 amino acids: CASSPDPGLAGTYNEQFF. The CDR3 DNA reads TGTGCCAGCAGCCCAGACCCAGGACTAGCAGGGACTTACAATGAGCAGTTCTTC. The chain employs TRBV3-1 and TRBJ2-1; 8 bases are a match to TRBD2. Trimming removed 4 bases from V and 4 bases from J; junction bases left unmatched: 15. Germline CDR1 and CDR2: LGHDT and YNNKEL (reference sequence). This CDR3 is built from 18 residues.

The chain is built from TRBV28 and TRBJ1-1; 7 nucleotides line up with TRBD1. The trim removed 6 bases at V and 4 bases at J, leaving 8 bases unmatched. The CDR3 totals 14 residues. The germline V gene encodes CDR1 MDHEN and CDR2 SYDVKM. The CDR3 reads CASRPDREATEAFF. The CDR3 DNA reads as TGTGCCAGCAGACCCGACAGGGAGGCCACTGAAGCTTTCTTT. Filled out from reference TRBV28 and TRBJ1-1, the complete variable domain reads DVKVTQSSRYLVKRTGEKVFLECVQDMDHENMFWYRQDPGLGLRLIYFSYDVKMKEKGDIPEGYSVSREKKERFSLILESASTNQTSMYLCASRPDREATEAFFGQGTRLTVV.

This clonotype was seen a few times. The rearrangement links TRBV27 to TRBJ2-7; D is uncertain. Trimming took off 5 bases at V and 4 bases at J, with 12 bases between the two ends. Germline lookup yields CDR1 MNHEY and CDR2 SMNVEV (reference sequence). CDR3 size: 13 residues. In DNA, the CDR3 is TGTGCCAGCAGTAAACTACCAAAATACGAGCAGTACTTC. Translating gives CASSKLPKYEQYF.

This chain joins TRBV28 and TRBJ2-7; the D is unclear. The V end lost 10 bases, the J end lost 2 bases, and 12 bases lay between the germline ends. Germline assignment: CDR1 MDHEN and CDR2 SYDVKM. The CDR3 loop spans 12 amino acids. As DNA, the CDR3 is TGTGCCACCCTCACCCCACCCTACGAGCAGTACTTC. Translated: CATLTPPYEQYF.

The chain uses TRBV20-1 and TRBJ2-1; 9 positions match TRBD2. Trimming cost V 3 bases and J 2 bases; bases outside gene matches: 8. Germline CDR1 reads DFQATT; CDR2 reads SNEGSKA (reference sequence). CDR3 size: 16 residues. The CDR3 bases are TGCAGTGCTAGGTCGGGTAGCGGGGGAACCTACAATGAGCAGTTCTTC. Protein product: CSARSGSGGTYNEQFF.

The rearrangement joins TRBV6-5 to TRBJ2-7, with 9 positions matching TRBD2. J gave up 5 bases and V 2 bases, and 7 bases lay outside the gene matches. CDR1 is MNHEY, CDR2 SVGAGI, per germline. The CDR3 is 15 residues long. This CDR3 reads CASSYLGTSIHEQYF. CDR3 sequence (DNA): TGTGCCAGCAGTTACCTCGGGACTAGCATCCACGAGCAGTACTTC.

This clonotype was picked up a small number of times. The chain couples TRBV7-4 to TRBJ2-1, with 9 bases matching TRBD1. The CDR3 runs 20 residues. Trimming cost V 0 bases and J 4 bases; bases outside gene matches: 16. CDR1 SGHVT and CDR2 SQSDAQ come from the germline V gene. In DNA form, the CDR3 reads TGTGCCAGCAGCTTAGCTCCGGGACAGGGAAAATTTGTAGGATACAATGAGCAGTTCTTC. Amino acids: CASSLAPGQGKFVGYNEQFF.

This clonotype appeared many times. This chain connects TRBV5-1 to TRBJ2-5; TRBD1 matches 8 bases. The CDR3 runs to 12 residues. The V and J ends lost 2 bases and 12 bases, in that order; junction bases with no gene match: 6. CDR1 is SGHRS and CDR2 is YFSETQ in the germline V gene. The CDR3 sequence: CASSLRGTGEYF. The CDR3, as DNA: TGCGCCAGCAGCTTACGAGGGACAGGAGAGTACTTC.

This clonotype was seen only a few times. The V gene is TRBV10-3, the J gene TRBJ1-1, with 9 bases that match TRBD1. V trimming: 7 bases; J trimming: 5 bases; junction bases outside the gene matches: 8. CDR3 size: 14 residues. Germline values: CDR1 ENHRY, CDR2 SYGVKD. The CDR3: CAITATGGGTEAFF. The CDR3 bases are TGTGCCATCACGGCAACAGGGGGCGGAACTGAAGCTTTCTTT.

The chain couples TRBV14 to TRBJ2-3; 8 bases fit TRBD1. Germline V gene sequence: CDR1 SGHDN, CDR2 FVKESK. CDR3 length equals 18 residues. V dropped 0 bases and J dropped 2; count of bases not matched to a gene: 10. CDR3 loop: CASSQDRGRRILTDTQYF. In DNA, the CDR3 is TGTGCCAGCAGCCAAGACAGGGGGCGAAGGATTCTCACAGATACGCAGTATTTT.

This clonotype has just a few counts. J is TRBJ2-1 and V is TRBV20-1, with D possibly being TRBD2 (6 bases). CDR1 and CDR2 (germline): DFQATT, SNEGSKA (reference sequence). CDR3 size: 12 residues. V lost 2 bases, J lost 6 bases, and 8 bases lay in between. The chain's CDR3 is CSARRGANEQFF. In DNA form, the CDR3 reads TGCAGTGCTAGACGCGGGGCCAATGAGCAGTTCTTC.

There are a few counts of this clonotype. The chain is built from TRBV5-1 and TRBJ2-1; D not certain. CDR3 length: 12 residues. Germline CDR1 and CDR2: SGHRS and YFSETQ. Trimming stripped 0 bases from V and 9 bases from J, with 7 bases between. CDR3 DNA: TGCGCCAGCAGCTTGGAACGGGCTGAGCAGTTCTTC. This sequence encodes CASSLERAEQFF.

This clonotype was found many times. V and J are TRBV7-6 and TRBJ2-1, with D perhaps assigned TRBD1 or TRBD2 (5 bases each). Germline V lookup: CDR1 SGHVS, CDR2 FNYEAQ. V dropped 2 bases and J dropped 0 bases, with 11 bases sitting between them. The CDR3 is 16 residues long. The CDR3 coding sequence is TGTGCCAGCAGCTTACAAAAGGGGAGCTCCTACAATGAGCAGTTCTTC. Amino acids: CASSLQKGSSYNEQFF.

The chain couples TRBV5-1 to TRBJ1-2; 7 nucleotides match TRBD1. Losses at the gene ends were 1 base for V and 7 bases for J; bases not matched to a gene: 7. This CDR3 region has 14 residues. Germline V gives CDR1 SGHRS, CDR2 YFSETQ. This chain's CDR3 is CASSLTGQVSGYTF. As DNA, the CDR3 is TGCGCCAGCAGCTTGACCGGACAGGTTTCTGGCTACACCTTC.

This clonotype was seen more than once but under ten times. The chain couples TRBV6-6 to TRBJ1-1, with D possibly matching TRBD1 (5 bases). V was clipped by 0 bases and J by 4 bases, with 15 bases between them. The length of the CDR3 is 16 residues. The germline V gene has CDR1 MNHNY and CDR2 SVGAGI (reference sequence). The CDR3 nucleotides read TGTGCCAGCAGTTACTCTTCCCCGGCCGGGGGCACTGAAGCTTTCTTT. As protein: CASSYSSPAGGTEAFF.

This clonotype has just one count. One end of the junction does not line up with germline, which may come from a read error. The gene calls are TRBV20-1 and TRBJ2-3; 8 bases line up with TRBD2. Germline V gene data show CDR1 as DFQATT and CDR2 as SNEGSKA (reference sequence). The CDR3 is 14 residues long. This CDR3 is CSATYSGSTDTQCF. DNA for the CDR3: TGCAGTGCTACCTACAGCGGGAGCACAGATACGCAGTGTTTT.

The chain couples TRBV19 to TRBJ2-1; D is unresolved. Germline-derived CDR1 and CDR2 are LNHDA and SQIVND (reference sequence). The CDR3 spans 14 residues. Trimming removed 3 bases from V and 15 bases from J, with 21 bases in between. The CDR3 DNA sequence: TGTGCCAGTAGTATGTGGGCTAGTTCGTTCGGCAGGTTCTTC. Amino acid sequence: CASSMWASSFGRFF.

This clonotype was detected many times. At one end the junction does not follow the germline gene, possibly because of a read error. The V call is TRBV5-1, the J call TRBJ2-7; D is possibly TRBD2 (6 bases). The CDR3 has 13 amino acids. From germline, CDR1 is SGHRS and CDR2 YFSETQ. CDR3 protein: CASSLAGTGEQYF. In DNA, the CDR3 is TGTGCCAGCAGTTTAGCCGGGACTGGCGAGCAGTACTTC.

A word on this clonotype: One junction end does not reproduce the germline sequence, and a read error may be involved. This chain uses TRBV14 with TRBJ1-2; D is ambiguous. This CDR3 comprises 16 residues. Germline V gene data show CDR1 as SGHDN and CDR2 as FVKESK. The CDR3 loop is CASSQITHGSNCGYTF. The CDR3 DNA reads TGTGCCAGCAGCCAAATAACGCACGGTTCTAACTGTGGCTACACCTTC.

Concerning this clonotype itself: This clone may be a read error of a much larger clone one base away. V and J are TRBV29-1 and TRBJ2-5; weak D call: TRBD2 (5 bases). V was trimmed by 3 bases and J by 0 bases, leaving 8 bases between them. This CDR3 has 13 amino acids. The germline gives CDR1 SQVTM, CDR2 ANQGSEA. The CDR3 protein is CSVEGRNQETQYF. The CDR3 coding sequence is TGCAGCGTTGAGGGGAGAAACCAAGAGACCCAGTACTTC.

CDR3 nucleotide sequence: TGTGCCAGCAGCTTATACAGGGTAGGAGAAAAACTGTTTTTT. This translates into CASSLYRVGEKLFF. J is TRBJ1-4 and V is TRBV7-9, with D perhaps matching TRBD1 (6 bases). Germline assignment: CDR1 SEHNR and CDR2 FQNEAQ (reference sequence). V dropped 2 bases and J dropped 8 bases, with 12 bases sitting between them. The CDR3 spans 14 residues.

This clonotype showed up just a few times. The chain uses TRBV29-1 and TRBJ1-2; D gene uncertain. Trimming cost V 2 bases and J 5 bases, with 9 bases left between them. Per the germline V gene, CDR1 is SQVTM and CDR2 is ANQGSEA. There are 12 residues in the CDR3. This CDR3 reads CSVEHLHYGYTF. The CDR3 DNA follows: TGCAGCGTTGAACATCTCCATTATGGCTACACCTTC.